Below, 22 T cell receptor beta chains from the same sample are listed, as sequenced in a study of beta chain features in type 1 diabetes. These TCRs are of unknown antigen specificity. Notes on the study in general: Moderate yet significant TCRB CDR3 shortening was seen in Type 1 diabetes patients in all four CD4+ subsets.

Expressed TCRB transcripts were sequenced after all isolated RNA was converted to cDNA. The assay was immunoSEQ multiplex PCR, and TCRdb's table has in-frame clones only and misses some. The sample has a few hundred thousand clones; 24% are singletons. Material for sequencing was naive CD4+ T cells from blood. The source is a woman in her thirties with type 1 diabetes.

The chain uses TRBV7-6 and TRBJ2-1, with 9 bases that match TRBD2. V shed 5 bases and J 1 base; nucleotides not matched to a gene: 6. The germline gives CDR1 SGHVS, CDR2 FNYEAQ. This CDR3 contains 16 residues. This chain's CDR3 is CASSTNSGSSYNEQFF. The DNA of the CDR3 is TGTGCCAGCAGCACAAATAGCGGGAGTTCCTACAATGAGCAGTTCTTC. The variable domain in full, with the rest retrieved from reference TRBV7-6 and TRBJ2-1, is GAGVSQSPRYKVTKRGQDVALRCDPISGHVSLYWYRQALGQGPEFLTYFNYEAQQDKSGLPNDRFSAERPEGSISTLTIQRTEQRDSAMYRCASSTNSGSSYNEQFFGPGTRLTVL.

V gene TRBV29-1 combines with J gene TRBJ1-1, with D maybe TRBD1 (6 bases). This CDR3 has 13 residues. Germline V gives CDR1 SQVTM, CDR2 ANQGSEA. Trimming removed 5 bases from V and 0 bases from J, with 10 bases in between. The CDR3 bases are TGCAGCGTTTCGGACAGCTTGAACACTGAAGCTTTCTTT. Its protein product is CSVSDSLNTEAFF.

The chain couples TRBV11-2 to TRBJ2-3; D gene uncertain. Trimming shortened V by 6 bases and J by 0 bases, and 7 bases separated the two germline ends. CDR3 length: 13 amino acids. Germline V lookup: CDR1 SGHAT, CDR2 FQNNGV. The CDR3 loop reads CASRPTSTDTQYF. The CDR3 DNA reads TGTGCCAGCAGGCCTACTAGCACAGATACGCAGTATTTT.

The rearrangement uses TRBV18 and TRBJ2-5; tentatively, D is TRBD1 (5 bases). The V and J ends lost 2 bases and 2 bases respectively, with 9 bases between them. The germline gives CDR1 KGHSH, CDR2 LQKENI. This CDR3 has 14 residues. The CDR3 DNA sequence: TGTGCCAGCTCACCATTGACAGCTCAAGAGACCCAGTACTTC. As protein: CASSPLTAQETQYF. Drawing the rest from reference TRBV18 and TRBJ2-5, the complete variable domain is NAGVMQNPRHLVRRRGQEARLRCSPMKGHSHVYWYRQLPEEGLKFMVYLQKENIIDESGMPKERFSAEFPKEGPSILRIQQVVRGDSAAYFCASSPLTAQETQYFGPGTRLLVL.

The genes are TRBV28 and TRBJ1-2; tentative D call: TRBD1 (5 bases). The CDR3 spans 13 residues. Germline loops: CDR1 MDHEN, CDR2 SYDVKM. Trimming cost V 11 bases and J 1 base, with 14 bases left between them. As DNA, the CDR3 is TGTGCCGTTGACAGTACCCTTAACTATGGCTACACCTTC. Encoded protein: CAVDSTLNYGYTF.

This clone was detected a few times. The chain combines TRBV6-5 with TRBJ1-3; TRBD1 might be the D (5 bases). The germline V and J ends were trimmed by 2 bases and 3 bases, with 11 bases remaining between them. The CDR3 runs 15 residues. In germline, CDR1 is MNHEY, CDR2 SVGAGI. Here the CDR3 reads CASSYQGAGGNTIYF. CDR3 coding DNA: TGTGCCAGCAGTTACCAAGGGGCAGGTGGAAACACCATATATTTT.

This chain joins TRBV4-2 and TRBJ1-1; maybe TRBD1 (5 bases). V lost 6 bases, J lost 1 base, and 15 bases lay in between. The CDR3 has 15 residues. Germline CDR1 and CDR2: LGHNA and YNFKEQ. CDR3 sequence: CASSPKPDTNTEAFF. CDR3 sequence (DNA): TGTGCCAGCAGTCCCAAACCGGACACGAACACTGAAGCTTTCTTT.

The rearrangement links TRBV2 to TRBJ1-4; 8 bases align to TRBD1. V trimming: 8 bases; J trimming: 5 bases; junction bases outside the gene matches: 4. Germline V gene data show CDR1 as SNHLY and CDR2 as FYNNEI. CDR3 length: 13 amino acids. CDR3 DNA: TGTGCCAGCGCGGGACAGGAAAATGAAAAACTGTTTTTT. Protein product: CASAGQENEKLFF.

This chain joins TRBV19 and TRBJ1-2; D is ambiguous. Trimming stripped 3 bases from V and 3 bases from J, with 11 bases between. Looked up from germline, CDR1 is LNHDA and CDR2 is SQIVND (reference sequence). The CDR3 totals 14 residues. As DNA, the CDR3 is TGTGCCAGTAGTATCCGGGGAGAAGACTATGGCTACACCTTC. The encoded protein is CASSIRGEDYGYTF.

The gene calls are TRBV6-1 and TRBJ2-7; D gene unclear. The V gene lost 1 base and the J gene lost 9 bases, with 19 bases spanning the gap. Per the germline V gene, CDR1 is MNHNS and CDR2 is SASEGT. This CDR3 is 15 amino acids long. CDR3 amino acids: CASSEGAGDGYRQYF. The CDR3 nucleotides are TGTGCCAGCAGTGAAGGAGCAGGCGACGGCTATAGGCAGTACTTC.

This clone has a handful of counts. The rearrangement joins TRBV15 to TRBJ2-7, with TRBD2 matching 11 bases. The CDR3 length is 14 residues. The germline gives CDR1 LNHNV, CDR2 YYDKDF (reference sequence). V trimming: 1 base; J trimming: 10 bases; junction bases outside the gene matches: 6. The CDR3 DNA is TGTGCCACCAGCAGAGCGACGACTAGCGGGGTACAGTACTTC. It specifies CATSRATTSGVQYF.

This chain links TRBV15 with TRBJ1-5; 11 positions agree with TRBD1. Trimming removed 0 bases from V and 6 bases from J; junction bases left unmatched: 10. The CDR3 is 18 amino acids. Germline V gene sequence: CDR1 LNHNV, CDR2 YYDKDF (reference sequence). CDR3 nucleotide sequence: TGTGCCACCAGCAGAGATCCCGCCGGGACAGGGGGGGGTCAGCCCCAGCATTTT. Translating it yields CATSRDPAGTGGGQPQHF.

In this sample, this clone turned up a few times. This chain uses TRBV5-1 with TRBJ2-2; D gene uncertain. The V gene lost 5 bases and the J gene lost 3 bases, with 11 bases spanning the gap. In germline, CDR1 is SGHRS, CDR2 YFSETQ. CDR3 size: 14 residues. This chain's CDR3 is CASSSLTHTGELFF. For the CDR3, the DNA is TGCGCCAGCAGTTCGCTTACACACACCGGGGAGCTGTTTTTT.

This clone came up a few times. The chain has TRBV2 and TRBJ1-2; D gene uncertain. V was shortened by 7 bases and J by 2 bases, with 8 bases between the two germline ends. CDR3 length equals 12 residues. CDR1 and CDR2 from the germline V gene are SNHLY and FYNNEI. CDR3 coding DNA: TGTGCCAGCACCAGCAGGAACTATGGCTACACCTTC. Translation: CASTSRNYGYTF.

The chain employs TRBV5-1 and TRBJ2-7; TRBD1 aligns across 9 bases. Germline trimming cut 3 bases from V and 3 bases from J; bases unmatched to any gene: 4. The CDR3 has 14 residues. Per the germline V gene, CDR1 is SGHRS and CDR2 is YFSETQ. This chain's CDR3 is CASSSGTGIYEQYF. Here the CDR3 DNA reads TGCGCCAGCAGCTCGGGGACAGGGATCTACGAGCAGTACTTC. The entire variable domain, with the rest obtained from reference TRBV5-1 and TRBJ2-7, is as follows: KAGVTQTPRYLIKTRGQQVTLSCSPISGHRSVSWYQQTPGQGLQFLFEYFSETQRNKGNFPGRFSGRQFSNSRSEMNVSTLELGDSALYLCASSSGTGIYEQYFGPGTRLTVT.

The CDR3 DNA is TGTGCCAGCAGCGTAGGGGGACTAGTTTATGGTGAGCAGTTCTTC. The encoded protein is CASSVGGLVYGEQFF. The V and J genes are TRBV9 and TRBJ2-1, with 8 bases aligning to TRBD2. CDR1 and CDR2 (germline): SGDLS, YYNGEE. The CDR3 consists of 15 residues. With 0 bases clipped from V and 9 bases from J, the junction kept 8 bases outside the gene matches.

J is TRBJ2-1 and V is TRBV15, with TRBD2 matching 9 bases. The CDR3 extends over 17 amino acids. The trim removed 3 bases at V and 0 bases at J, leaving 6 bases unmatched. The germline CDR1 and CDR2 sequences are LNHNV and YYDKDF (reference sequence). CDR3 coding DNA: TGTGCCACCAGCAGCAGCCGTAGCGGGAGCTCCTACAATGAGCAGTTCTTC. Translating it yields CATSSSRSGSSYNEQFF.

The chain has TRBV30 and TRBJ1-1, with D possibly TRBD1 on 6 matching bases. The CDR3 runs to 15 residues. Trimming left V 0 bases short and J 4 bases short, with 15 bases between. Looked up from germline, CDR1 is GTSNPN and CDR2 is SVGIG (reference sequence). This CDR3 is CAWSVSGVRSTEAFF. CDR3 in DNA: TGTGCCTGGAGTGTATCAGGGGTGAGGAGCACTGAAGCTTTCTTT.

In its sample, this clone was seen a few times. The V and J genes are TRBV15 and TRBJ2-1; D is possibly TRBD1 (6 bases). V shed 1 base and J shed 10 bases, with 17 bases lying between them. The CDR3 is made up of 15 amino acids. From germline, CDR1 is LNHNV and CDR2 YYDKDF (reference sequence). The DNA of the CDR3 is TGTGCCACCAGCAGAGCCTTGGGGGCAGTGCTAGAGCAGTTCTTC. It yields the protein CATSRALGAVLEQFF. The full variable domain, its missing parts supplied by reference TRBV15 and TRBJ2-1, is DAMVIQNPRYQVTQFGKPVTLSCSQTLNHNVMYWYQQKSSQAPKLLFHYYDKDFNNEADTPDNFQSRRPNTSFCFLDIRSPGLGDTAMYLCATSRALGAVLEQFFGPGTRLTVL.

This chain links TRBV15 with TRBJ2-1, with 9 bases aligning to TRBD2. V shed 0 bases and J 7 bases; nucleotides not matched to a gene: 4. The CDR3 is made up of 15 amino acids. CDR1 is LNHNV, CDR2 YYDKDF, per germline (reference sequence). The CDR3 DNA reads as TGTGCCACCAGCAGAGATAGCGGGAGAGTAAATGAGCAGTTCTTC. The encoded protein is CATSRDSGRVNEQFF.

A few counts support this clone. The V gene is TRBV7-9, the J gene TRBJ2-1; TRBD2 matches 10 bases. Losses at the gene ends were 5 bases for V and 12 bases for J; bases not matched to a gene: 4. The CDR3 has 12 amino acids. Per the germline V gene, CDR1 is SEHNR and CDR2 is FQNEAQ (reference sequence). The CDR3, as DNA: TGTGCCAGCAGCCCTAGCGGGGGAGGGCAGTTCTTC. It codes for CASSPSGGGQFF. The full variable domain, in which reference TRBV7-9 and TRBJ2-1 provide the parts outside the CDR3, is DTGVSQNPRHKITKRGQNVTFRCDPISEHNRLYWYRQTLGQGPEFLTYFQNEAQLEKSRLLSDRFSAERPKGSFSTLEIQRTEQGDSAMYLCASSPSGGGQFFGPGTRLTVL.

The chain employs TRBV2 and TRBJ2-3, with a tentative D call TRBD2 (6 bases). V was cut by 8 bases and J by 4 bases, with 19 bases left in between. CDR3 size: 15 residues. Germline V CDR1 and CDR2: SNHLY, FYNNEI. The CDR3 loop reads CASGGQGDPADTQYF. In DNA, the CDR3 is TGTGCCAGCGGAGGGCAGGGAGATCCGGCAGATACGCAGTATTTT.